One sample yielded the 18 T cell receptor beta chains listed below, sequenced in a study of cytomegalovirus exposure and HLA in healthy donors. Primers included in the PCR were 60 Vbeta and 13 Jbeta primers. Method: immunoSEQ multiplex PCR; TCRdb's copy keeps in-frame clones and lacks some. The sample consists of around 120,000 clones, 60% to 85% of them appearing once. The sequenced material came from PBMCs. The receptors here all came from a man in his forties or fifties in good health and CMV-seropositive.

The V and J genes are TRBV5-1 and TRBJ1-2; tentative D call: TRBD1 (5 bases). The V end lost 0 bases, the J end lost 0 bases, and 9 bases lay between the germline ends. The CDR3 length is 15 residues. Germline assignment: CDR1 SGHRS and CDR2 YFSETQ. The CDR3 DNA reads as TGCGCCAGCAGCTTGGTGTCAGGGACTAACTATGGCTACACCTTC. Translated, it gives CASSLVSGTNYGYTF.

The chain joins TRBV18 to TRBJ1-5; tentative D call: TRBD1 (5 bases). Germline-derived CDR1 and CDR2 are KGHSH and LQKENI. Trimming pared 3 bases from V and 2 bases from J, leaving 11 bases between. The CDR3 extends over 15 amino acids. CDR3 residues: CASSPDSSGNQPQHF. The CDR3 region has the DNA TGTGCCAGCTCACCCGACAGTTCCGGCAATCAGCCCCAGCATTTT.

The chain has TRBV2 and TRBJ1-5; D is possibly TRBD1 (6 bases). Trimming left V 2 bases short and J 6 bases short, with 17 bases between. Germline values: CDR1 SNHLY, CDR2 FYNNEI. This CDR3 has 16 amino acids. CDR3 sequence: CASSEQGPRRSQPQHF. In DNA, the CDR3 is TGTGCCAGCAGTGAACAGGGGCCCAGGAGGAGTCAGCCCCAGCATTTT.

This clone was recorded a few times. The gene calls are TRBV7-8 and TRBJ2-1; tentatively, D is TRBD2 (6 bases). The CDR3 spans 17 residues. Trimming took off 1 base at V and 5 bases at J, with 18 bases between the two ends. CDR1 is SGHVS, CDR2 FQNEAQ, per germline. The CDR3 sequence is CASSLGDGGNRNNEQFF. The CDR3 DNA is TGTGCCAGCAGCTTAGGGGATGGGGGGAATCGTAACAATGAGCAGTTCTTC.

This clone was detected once. The rearrangement uses TRBV5-1 and TRBJ1-2, with 7 positions matching TRBD1. Germline V gene data show CDR1 as SGHRS and CDR2 as YFSETQ. There are 15 residues in the CDR3. Trimming at V came to 0 bases and at J to 2 bases, leaving 4 bases not matched to a gene. CDR3 in DNA: TGCGCCAGCAGCTTGGGGCAGGGGGGAAACTATGGCTACACCTTC. It specifies CASSLGQGGNYGYTF.

This chain uses TRBV7-9 with TRBJ1-6, with D uncertain. There are 14 residues in the CDR3. Trimming left V 1 base short and J 10 bases short, with 11 bases between. The germline V gene has CDR1 SEHNR and CDR2 FQNEAQ (reference sequence). CDR3 loop: CASSLGGLASPLHF. CDR3 sequence (DNA): TGTGCCAGCAGCTTAGGAGGATTGGCGTCACCCCTCCACTTT.

CDR3 nucleotides: TGTGCCAGCAGTTACTCCATCGAGGGGGACTATGGCTACACCTTC. It yields the protein CASSYSIEGDYGYTF. The chain uses TRBV6-5 and TRBJ1-2, with D perhaps matching TRBD1 (6 bases). V lost 0 bases to trimming and J lost 3 bases, with 11 bases between them. Germline-derived CDR1 and CDR2 are MNHEY and SVGAGI. The length of the CDR3 is 15 residues.

The chain couples TRBV18 to TRBJ2-7; 8 positions match TRBD1. The CDR3 consists of 13 residues. V gave up 6 bases and J gave up 3 bases; unmatched junction bases: 4. CDR1 and CDR2 from the germline V gene are KGHSH and LQKENI. CDR3 sequence (DNA): TGTGCCAGCTCCCGACAGGGGAGCTACGAGCAGTACTTC. Protein product: CASSRQGSYEQYF.

V gene TRBV18 combines with J gene TRBJ2-3; weak D call: TRBD1 (5 bases). This CDR3 is built from 15 residues. Germline CDR1 KGHSH, CDR2 LQKENI. The germline V and J ends were trimmed by 2 bases and 0 bases, with 9 bases remaining between them. DNA of the CDR3: TGTGCCAGCTCACCAGACAGAACAAGCACAGATACGCAGTATTTT. As protein: CASSPDRTSTDTQYF.

This chain uses TRBV6-1 with TRBJ1-2, with D hard to call. The CDR3 covers 14 residues. Trimming cost V 3 bases and J 4 bases, with 12 bases left between them. Germline CDR1 reads MNHNS; CDR2 reads SASEGT. In DNA form, the CDR3 reads TGTGCCAGCAGTGACCTCGACACTCTCTATGGCTACACCTTC. This encodes CASSDLDTLYGYTF.

V is TRBV19 and J is TRBJ2-3; D is possibly TRBD1 (6 bases). Trimming pared 4 bases from V and 4 bases from J, leaving 15 bases between. The CDR3 consists of 15 residues. Germline loops: CDR1 LNHDA, CDR2 SQIVND (reference sequence). CDR3 in DNA: TGTGCCAGTAGTAACCCAGGGGTTGGTGCAGATACGCAGTATTTT. Translating gives CASSNPGVGADTQYF.

This rearrangement joins TRBV4-1 to TRBJ2-7; 7 bases map to TRBD1. Trimming removed 0 bases from V and 1 base from J; junction bases left unmatched: 3. The CDR3 runs to 15 residues. Germline V gives CDR1 MGHRA, CDR2 YSYEKL. In DNA, the CDR3 is TGCGCCAGCAGCCAAGAAGGGGGCATTTCCTACGAGCAGTACTTC. Translated, it gives CASSQEGGISYEQYF.

The chain carries TRBV5-4 and TRBJ2-2, with D perhaps matching TRBD2 (6 bases). Germline V CDR1 and CDR2: SGHNT, YYREEE (reference sequence). There are 14 residues in the CDR3. Trimming removed 5 bases at V and 7 bases at J, with 15 bases between. This CDR3 is CASRLQGGVGELFF. DNA of the CDR3: TGTGCCAGCAGACTGCAGGGAGGTGTCGGGGAGCTGTTTTTT.

This clone was detected once. The chain couples TRBV30 to TRBJ1-2; no clear D gene. The germline V and J ends were trimmed by 4 bases and 0 bases, with 21 bases remaining between them. The CDR3 has 17 amino acids. CDR1 is GTSNPN, CDR2 SVGIG, per germline (reference sequence). In DNA form, the CDR3 reads TGTGCCTGGATTATGAAGAGGGCGGGTAGTGCTAACTATGGCTACACCTTC. Translating gives CAWIMKRAGSANYGYTF.

The V gene is TRBV28, the J gene TRBJ2-7; 9 nucleotides match TRBD1. The CDR3 spans 16 residues. Germline CDR1 MDHEN, CDR2 SYDVKM. The V segment lost 4 bases and the J segment 2 bases; nucleotides outside the gene matches: 9. CDR3 amino acids: CASSSTGGKSPYEQYF. CDR3 sequence (DNA): TGTGCCAGCAGTTCCACAGGGGGCAAGTCTCCCTACGAGCAGTACTTC.

The chain has TRBV27 and TRBJ1-2; 8 bases are shared with TRBD1. V lost 5 bases and J lost 2; bases outside the gene matches: 4. Germline V gives CDR1 MNHEY, CDR2 SMNVEV (reference sequence). This CDR3 is built from 14 residues. The CDR3 sequence: CASSRYRGNYGYTF. Here the CDR3 DNA reads TGTGCCAGCAGTCGTTACAGGGGGAACTATGGCTACACCTTC.

The chain is built from TRBV5-1 and TRBJ1-5; 8 nucleotides match TRBD1. Germline V gene lookup returns CDR1 SGHRS and CDR2 YFSETQ. Trimming at V came to 4 bases and at J to 6 bases, leaving 6 bases not matched to a gene. This CDR3 has 14 residues. The DNA for the CDR3 is TGCGCCAGCAGCCCCGGACAGGGTGTTCAGCCCCAGCATTTT. It is translated as CASSPGQGVQPQHF.

V and J are TRBV6-1 and TRBJ2-7; tentative D call: TRBD1 (6 bases). The germline CDR1 and CDR2 sequences are MNHNS and SASEGT. CDR3 length equals 15 residues. V was clipped by 6 bases and J by 7 bases, with 22 bases between them. Written as DNA, the CDR3 is TGTGCCAGCAGCTTCGGACAGAGGGCACTGATGGAGCAGTACTTC. Residues: CASSFGQRALMEQYF.